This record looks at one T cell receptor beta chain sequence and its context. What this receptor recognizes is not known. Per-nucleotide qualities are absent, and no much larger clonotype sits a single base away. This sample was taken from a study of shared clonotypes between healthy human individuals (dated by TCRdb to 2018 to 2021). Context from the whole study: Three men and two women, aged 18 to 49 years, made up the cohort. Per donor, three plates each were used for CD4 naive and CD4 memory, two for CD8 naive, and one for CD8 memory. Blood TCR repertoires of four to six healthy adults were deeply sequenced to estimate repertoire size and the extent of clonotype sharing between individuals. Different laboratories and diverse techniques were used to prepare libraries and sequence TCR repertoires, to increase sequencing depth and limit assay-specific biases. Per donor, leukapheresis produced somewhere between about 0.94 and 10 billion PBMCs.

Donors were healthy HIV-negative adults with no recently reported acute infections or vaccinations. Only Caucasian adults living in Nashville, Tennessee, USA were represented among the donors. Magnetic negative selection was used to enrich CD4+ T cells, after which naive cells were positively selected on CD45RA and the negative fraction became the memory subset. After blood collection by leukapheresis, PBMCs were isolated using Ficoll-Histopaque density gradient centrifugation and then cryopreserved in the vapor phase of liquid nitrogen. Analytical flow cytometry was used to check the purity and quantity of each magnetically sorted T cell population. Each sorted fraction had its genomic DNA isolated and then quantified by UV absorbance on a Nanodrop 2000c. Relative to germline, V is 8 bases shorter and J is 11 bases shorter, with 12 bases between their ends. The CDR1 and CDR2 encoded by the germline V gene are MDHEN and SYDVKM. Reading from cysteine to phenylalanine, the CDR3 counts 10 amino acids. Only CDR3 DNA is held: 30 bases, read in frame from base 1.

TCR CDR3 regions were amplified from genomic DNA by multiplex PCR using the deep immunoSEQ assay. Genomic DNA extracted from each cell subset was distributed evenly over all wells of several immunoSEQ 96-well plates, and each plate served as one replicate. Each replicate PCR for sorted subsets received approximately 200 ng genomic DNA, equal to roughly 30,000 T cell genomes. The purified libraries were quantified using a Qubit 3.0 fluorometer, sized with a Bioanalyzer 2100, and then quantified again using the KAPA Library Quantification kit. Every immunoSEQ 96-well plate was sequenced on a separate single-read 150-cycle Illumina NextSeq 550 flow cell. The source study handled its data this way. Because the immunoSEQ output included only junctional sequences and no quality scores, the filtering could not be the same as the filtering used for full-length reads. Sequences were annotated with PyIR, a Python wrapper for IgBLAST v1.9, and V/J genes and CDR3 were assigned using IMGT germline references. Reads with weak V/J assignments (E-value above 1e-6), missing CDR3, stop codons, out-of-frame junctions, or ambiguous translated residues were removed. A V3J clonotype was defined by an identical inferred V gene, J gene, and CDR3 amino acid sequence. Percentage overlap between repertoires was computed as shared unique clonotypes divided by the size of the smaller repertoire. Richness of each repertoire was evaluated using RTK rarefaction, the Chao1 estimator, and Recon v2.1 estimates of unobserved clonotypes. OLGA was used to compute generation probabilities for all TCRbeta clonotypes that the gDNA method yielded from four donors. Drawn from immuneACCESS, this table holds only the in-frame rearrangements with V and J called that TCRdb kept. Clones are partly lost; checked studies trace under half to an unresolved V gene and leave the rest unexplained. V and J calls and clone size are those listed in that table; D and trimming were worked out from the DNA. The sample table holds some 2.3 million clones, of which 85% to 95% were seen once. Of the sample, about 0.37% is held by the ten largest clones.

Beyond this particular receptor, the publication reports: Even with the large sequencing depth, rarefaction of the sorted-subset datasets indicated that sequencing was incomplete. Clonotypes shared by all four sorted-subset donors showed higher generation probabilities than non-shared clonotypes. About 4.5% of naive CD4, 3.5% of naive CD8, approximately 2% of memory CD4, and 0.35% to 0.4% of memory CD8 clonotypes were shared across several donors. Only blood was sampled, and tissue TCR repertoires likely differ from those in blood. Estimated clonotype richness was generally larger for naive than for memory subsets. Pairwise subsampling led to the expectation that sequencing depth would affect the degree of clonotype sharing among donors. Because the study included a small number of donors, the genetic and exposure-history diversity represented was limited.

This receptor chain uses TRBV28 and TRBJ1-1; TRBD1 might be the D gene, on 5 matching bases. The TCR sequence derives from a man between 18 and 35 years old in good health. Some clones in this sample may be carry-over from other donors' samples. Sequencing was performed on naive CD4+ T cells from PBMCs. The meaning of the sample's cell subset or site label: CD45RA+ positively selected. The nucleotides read TGTGCCAGCGTGGGGCCGACGGCTTTCTTT. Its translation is CASVGPTAFF.